This TCR beta chain stems from a study of CD8 T cells in ankylosing spondylitis. Study-level results: There was reportedly significant enrichment of clones that were disease-linked in matched ankylosing spondylitis synovial fluid. Ankylosing spondylitis blood appeared to be characterized by a TCR beta motif of 8 or 9 highly homologous variants.

This clonotype was detected many times. The antigen is not known. Quantitative 5'-RACE with molecular barcodes generated TCR beta libraries. TCRdb re-called the 5' RACE reads with MiXCR, one entry per CDR3 protein. The sample has about 96,000 distinct CDR3 sequences; 8.8% are singletons. Germline values: CDR1 LGHNA, CDR2 YNFKEQ. CDR3 length: 13 amino acids. V lost 2 bases and J 8 bases, leaving 10 bases between the germline ends. Source material: blood, either unsorted or a sorted T cell fraction (not recorded which). This TCR was sampled from a male donor with ankylosing spondylitis or in good health (not recorded which). The genes are TRBV4-2 and TRBJ2-1, with D possibly matching TRBD2 (5 bases). CDR3 sequence reads: CASSQTARDEQFF. The CDR3 DNA follows: TGTGCCAGCAGCCAAACAGCGAGGGATGAGCAGTTCTTC.